These 20 T cell receptor beta chains share one sample of origin, sequenced in a study of T-cell memory formation after mild COVID-19 (dated by TCRdb to about 2021). The protocol used for the library was 5' RACE. The instrument was an Illumina NovaSeq 6000. TCRdb ran its own pipeline on the public reads, namely fastp trimming at Q25 and MiXCR clone calling, and kept in-frame beta chains. Each entry is one CDR3 protein sequence, shown with its most common DNA and genes. The sample table contains 350,000 to 500,000 distinct CDR3 sequences; only one count was recorded for over 15% of them. Around 8.4% of the sample is in the top ten clones. The sample comprised PBMCs or a T cell subset sorted from them (not recorded which). Receptors originate from an adult woman who had mild COVID-19 (a few samples of this study predate the infection). The sample titles of this study are shuffled in the database, so cell type and time point are left out; the donor was told from shared clones.

This clonotype is categorized as medium-sized (0.01 to 0.1%). The genes are TRBV6-5 and TRBJ2-7, with D possibly TRBD2 on 5 matching bases. The CDR3 sequence is 14 residues long. The germline V and J ends were trimmed by 5 bases and 2 bases, with 13 bases remaining between them. Germline CDR1 reads MNHEY; CDR2 reads SVGAGI. CDR3: CASSPLGGPYEQYF. CDR3 DNA sequence: TGTGCCAGCAGTCCCCTAGGAGGCCCCTACGAGCAGTACTTC.

The CDR3 nucleotides read TGTGCCAGCAGCCGAAGGGGCGGACTCGCTAGCTACGAGCAGTACTTC. It yields the protein CASSRRGGLASYEQYF. The rearrangement links TRBV12-3 or TRBV12-4 to TRBJ2-7; D assignment may be TRBD1 or TRBD2 (5 bases each). The CDR3 sequence is 16 residues long. The germline V and J ends were trimmed by 6 bases and 3 bases, with 21 bases remaining between them.

The V and J genes are TRBV10-3 and TRBJ2-5; 7 bases agree with TRBD2. The junction had 10 bases not matched to a gene; V was cut back by 10 bases and J by 5 bases. Germline CDR1 and CDR2: ENHRY and SYGVKD. The CDR3 length is 13 residues. CDR3 amino acids: CASMSGGRETQYF. CDR3 in DNA: TGTGCCAGCATGTCGGGGGGACGGGAGACCCAGTACTTC.

The chain recombines TRBV7-2 with TRBJ2-1; the D call may be TRBD1 or TRBD2 (5 bases each). The CDR3 length is 13 residues. Between the trimmed V and J ends, which lost 2 bases and 10 bases, there was a span of 12 bases. CDR1 and CDR2 from the germline V gene are SGHTA and FQGNSA. CDR3 loop: CASSLSGAREQFF. CDR3 nucleotides: TGTGCCAGCAGCTTATCCGGGGCTCGGGAGCAGTTCTTC.

This clonotype was seen a few times. V and J are TRBV5-5 and TRBJ2-1; weak D call: TRBD2 (6 bases). With 0 bases removed from V and 6 bases from J, the gap between germline ends came to 19 bases. Germline V gives CDR1 SGHKS, CDR2 YYEKEE (reference sequence). The CDR3 loop spans 17 amino acids. The DNA of the CDR3 is TGTGCCAGCAGCTTGGAGCTTAGGCTAGCGAGGACCAATGAGCAGTTCTTC. Its protein is CASSLELRLARTNEQFF. The full variable domain, its missing parts supplied by reference TRBV5-5 and TRBJ2-1, is DAGVTQSPTHLIKTRGQQVTLRCSPISGHKSVSWYQQVLGQGPQFIFQYYEKEERGRGNFPDRFSARQFPNYSSELNVNALLLGDSALYLCASSLELRLARTNEQFFGPGTRLTVL.

The rearrangement joins TRBV9 to TRBJ2-3; D not resolved. V lost 2 bases and J lost 3, with 10 bases in between. Germline CDR1 and CDR2: SGDLS and YYNGEE. CDR3 size: 14 residues. The CDR3 sequence is CASSVGLYTDTQYF. Here the CDR3 DNA reads TGTGCCAGCAGCGTCGGGCTTTATACAGATACGCAGTATTTT.

This clonotype appeared a few times. The genes are TRBV2 and TRBJ2-5; 8 bases match TRBD2. This CDR3 is 14 amino acids long. The trim removed 6 bases at V and 5 bases at J, leaving 8 bases unmatched. Germline V gene data show CDR1 as SNHLY and CDR2 as FYNNEI. CDR3 coding DNA: TGTGCCAGCAGAGGGGGGACTAGTGGCGAGACCCAGTACTTC. This gives the protein CASRGGTSGETQYF.

The V gene is TRBV5-1, the J gene TRBJ2-1; TRBD2 matches at 10 bases. This CDR3 has 16 amino acids. The V gene's germline CDR1 is SGHRS and CDR2 YFSETQ. The trim removed 2 bases at V and 8 bases at J, leaving 10 bases unmatched. The CDR3 nucleotides read TGCGCCAGCAGCTTAAGCGGGGGGGCCCCTTTCGATGAGCAGTTCTTC. It translates to CASSLSGGAPFDEQFF.

V is TRBV3-1 and J is TRBJ2-1, with TRBD1 as a possible D gene (6 bases). This CDR3 region has 15 residues. Germline CDR1 is LGHDT and CDR2 is YNNKEL (reference sequence). V was cut by 4 bases and J by 6 bases, with 16 bases left in between. The CDR3 protein is CASSLSWGLVNEQFF. In nucleotides, the CDR3 is TGTGCCAGCAGCCTTAGCTGGGGGCTAGTCAATGAGCAGTTCTTC.

The sample holds a few counts of this clonotype. V usage is TRBV7-6 and J usage is TRBJ2-6; D gene ambiguous. Germline values: CDR1 SGHVS, CDR2 FNYEAQ. V lost 11 bases, J lost 0 bases, and 20 bases lay in between. The CDR3 length is 17 residues. CDR3 sequence: CAVALKSFLSGANVLTF. CDR3 coding DNA: TGTGCCGTGGCTCTTAAATCGTTCCTCTCTGGGGCCAACGTCCTGACTTTC.

The gene calls are TRBV11-2 and TRBJ2-7; the match to TRBD1 covers 7 bases. Looked up from germline, CDR1 is SGHAT and CDR2 is FQNNGV. The CDR3 consists of 16 residues. V was clipped by 3 bases and J by 1 base; unmatched bases: 9. The CDR3 region is CASSFDRVHNSYEQYF. CDR3 nucleotide sequence: TGTGCCAGCAGCTTCGACAGGGTGCACAATTCCTACGAGCAGTACTTC.

This sequence joins TRBV12-3 or TRBV12-4 and TRBJ1-1; TRBD1 aligns across 7 bases. This CDR3 region has 15 residues. The ends lost 9 bases at V and 2 bases at J; junction bases unmatched: 12. CDR3 bases: TGTGCCAGTACCGGGACAGCATTCGGTAACACTGAAGCTTTCTTT. Protein sequence: CASTGTAFGNTEAFF.

V gene TRBV5-1 combines with J gene TRBJ2-7; 13 nucleotides agree with TRBD2. V shed 4 bases, J shed 5 bases, and the junction held 15 bases outside the gene matches. The CDR3 runs to 18 residues. Germline CDR1 and CDR2: SGHRS and YFSETQ. The CDR3 DNA follows: TGCGCCAGCAGCCCGCAACTAGCGGGAGGGCCGGGATACGACGAGCAGTACTTC. Its translation is CASSPQLAGGPGYDEQYF.

The chain employs TRBV2 and TRBJ1-1; 7 bases map to TRBD1. J lost 4 bases, V lost 5 bases, and 10 bases had no gene match. CDR1 and CDR2 (germline): SNHLY, FYNNEI. There are 15 residues in the CDR3. The CDR3 loop is CASSHRPTGATEAFF. The CDR3 region has the DNA TGTGCCAGCAGTCATAGACCCACAGGGGCCACTGAAGCTTTCTTT.

The table lists this clonotype with a few counts. The rearrangement links TRBV12-3 or TRBV12-4 to TRBJ2-3; D perhaps matches TRBD2 (5 bases). The CDR3 length is 15 residues. Deletions cut 6 bases from V and 3 bases from J, with 16 bases between. Here the CDR3 reads CASSPTSERTDTQYF. The CDR3 DNA reads TGTGCCAGCAGCCCCACTAGTGAAAGGACAGATACGCAGTATTTT.

The chain joins TRBV3-1 to TRBJ2-7; D is perhaps TRBD2 (6 bases). The CDR3 loop spans 14 amino acids. The germline CDR1 and CDR2 sequences are LGHDT and YNNKEL (reference sequence). V was trimmed by 2 bases and J by 5 bases, leaving 13 bases between them. CDR3 sequence reads: CASSQPGLQNEQYF. The DNA for the CDR3 is TGTGCCAGCAGCCAACCGGGACTTCAAAACGAGCAGTACTTC.

The table lists this clonotype with a few counts. The V and J genes are TRBV7-8 and TRBJ1-1, with a tentative D call TRBD1 (5 bases). The germline gives CDR1 SGHVS, CDR2 FQNEAQ. The V and J ends lost 7 bases and 3 bases respectively, with 21 bases between them. This CDR3 is 16 amino acids long. CDR3 coding DNA: TGTGCCAGCATCCAGGACCGGGCAGGGAGGCACACTGAAGCTTTCTTT. Translated: CASIQDRAGRHTEAFF.

The sample holds a few counts of this clonotype. The chain combines TRBV12-3 or TRBV12-4 with TRBJ1-1, with D uncertain. CDR3 length: 14 residues. V shed 0 bases and J shed 3 bases, with 8 bases lying between them. The CDR3 loop is CASSLATGHTEAFF. Here the CDR3 DNA reads TGTGCCAGCAGTTTAGCGACCGGGCACACTGAAGCTTTCTTT.

The chain couples TRBV20-1 to TRBJ1-6, with D maybe TRBD1 (6 bases). The length of the CDR3 is 15 residues. The V gene lost 6 bases and the J gene lost 6 bases, with 18 bases spanning the gap. CDR1 is DFQATT, CDR2 SNEGSKA, per germline (reference sequence). The CDR3, as DNA: TGCAGTGCCACGATAACAGGGAGACTTAATTCACCCCTCCACTTT. Translated, it gives CSATITGRLNSPLHF.

The chain joins TRBV6-6 to TRBJ1-2; 10 nucleotides match TRBD1. The CDR3 sequence is 17 residues long. After removal of 0 bases from V and 8 bases from J, the junction contained 12 bases not matched to a gene. In germline, CDR1 is MNHNY, CDR2 SVGAGI (reference sequence). In nucleotides, the CDR3 is TGTGCCAGCAGTTACTCGACCACTGGACAGGGGGGGAAAGGCTACACCTTC. Protein product: CASSYSTTGQGGKGYTF.